The rows below give T cell receptor beta chains drawn from one sample of a study of T cell responses to AZD1222 COVID-19 vaccine. Profiled with immunoSEQ multiplex PCR; TCRdb holds only in-frame clones, not every one. The repertoire consists of 120,000 to 150,000 clones, with about 92% occurring once and the leading ten covering around 5.1%. This specimen was peripheral blood, taken on day 0 of AZD1222 vaccination. Receptors were obtained from an adult in good health. The CDR3 runs from the conserved cysteine through the conserved F or W. A D gene is named only where the DNA matches it firmly. Clone size is given for some rows only: seen once, a few or many times, or a class if the clone is expanded.

.	.	TRBV3-1/TRBV3-2	TRBJ2-3	TGTGCCAGCAGCCAAGAAACGGGGGCCCCAGATACGCAGTATTTT	CASSQETGAPDTQYF
.	.	TRBV10-3	TRBJ1-2	TGTGCCATCAGTGATCGCAGTAGGAGGTCCTATGGCTACACCTTC	CAISDRSRRSYGYTF
few	.	TRBV4-1	TRBJ1-2	TGCGCCAGCAGCCAAGAATCTCGGACGGTAGTCTATGGCTACACCTTC	CASSQESRTVVYGYTF
.	.	TRBV30	TRBJ1-4	TGTGCCTGGAGCGGGCGGGCAGGGTTGGTTGAAAAACTGTTTTTT	CAWSGRAGLVEKLFF
few	TRBD1	TRBV10-3	TRBJ2-7	TGTGCCACGGGCGGACAGGGGGTACCGGGAGGGCAGTACTTC	CATGGQGVPGGQYF
.	.	TRBV6-5	TRBJ2-6	TGTGCCAGCACTATTAATTGGGGGGCCAACGTCCTGACTTTC	CASTINWGANVLTF
.	.	TRBV16	TRBJ2-2	TGTGCCAGCAGCGAGTCGGTGCGCGCGAACACCGGGGAGCTGTTTTTT	CASSESVRANTGELFF
once	.	TRBV21-1	TRBJ1-2	TGTGCCCGGAGGACGGGTAACTATGGCTACACCTTC	CARRTGNYGYTF
.	TRBD2	TRBV27	TRBJ2-7	TGTGCCAGCAGATACCACCTTTCCCCCTCGCGGGAGGGGTACGAGCAGTACTTC	CASRYHLSPSREGYEQYF
.	TRBD2	TRBV7-9	TRBJ2-3	TGTGCCAGCAGCTTCGGGACGGGAGGATTAGGGTTAGATACGCAGTATTTT	CASSFGTGGLGLDTQYF
.	.	TRBV2	TRBJ2-7	TGTGCCAGCAGCCACACAGTAAGCGAGCAGTACTTC	CASSHTVSEQYF
.	TRBD1	TRBV19	TRBJ2-7	TGTGCCAGTAGTGCCCAGAGGACAGGGGACTACGAGCAGTACTTC	CASSAQRTGDYEQYF
once	TRBD1	TRBV5-1	TRBJ1-2	TGCGCCAGCAGCTTGGACGACAGGGGCTCCTATGGCTACACCTTC	CASSLDDRGSYGYTF
.	.	TRBV29-1	TRBJ2-6	TGCAGCGTGACCGGGACTCCTGGCACTGGGGCCAACGTCCTGACTTTC	CSVTGTPGTGANVLTF
.	.	TRBV5-6	TRBJ1-5	TGTGCCAGCAGCTTGGGCGGCGGGCGGCCCCAGCATTTT	CASSLGGGRPQHF
.	.	TRBV2	TRBJ2-1	TGTGCCAGCAGCGTTTTAGCGGGACAGTTTGGTGAGCAGTTCTTC	CASSVLAGQFGEQFF
.	.	TRBV30	TRBJ1-1	TGTGCCTGGAGTGGACCCGTCAGGGAAGCTTTCTTT	CAWSGPVREAFF
once	.	TRBV4-1	TRBJ1-5	TGCGCCAGCAGCCAAGAGGGCGACAGGTTTCAGCCCCAGCATTTT	CASSQEGDRFQPQHF
.	.	TRBV4-1	TRBJ2-7	TGCGCCAGCAGCCAATCCTCCGCCAGGAGCTCCTACGAGCAGTACTTC	CASSQSSARSSYEQYF
.	.	TRBV9	TRBJ2-7	TGTGCCAGCAGCGTATCAACCTCGGGCTCCTACGAGCAGTACTTC	CASSVSTSGSYEQYF
.	.	TRBV5-1	TRBJ2-7	TGCGCCAGCAGCTTGGGGCAGGGTTATGGAGCCGACGGGCAGTACTTC	CASSLGQGYGADGQYF
.	TRBD2	TRBV27	TRBJ2-7	TGTGCCAGCAGTTTACTAGCGGGAGACTACGAGCAGTACTTC	CASSLLAGDYEQYF
.	.	TRBV19	TRBJ2-7	TGTGCCAGTAGTATAGGTCGCGTCTCCTACGAGCAGTACTTC	CASSIGRVSYEQYF
.	.	TRBV9	TRBJ2-2	TGTGCCAGCAGCGTAGAGGCTAGGAACACCGGGGAGCTGTTTTTT	CASSVEARNTGELFF